One sample yielded the 23 T cell receptor beta chains listed below, sequenced in a study of blood T cell repertoires in COVID-19. Sequencing used immunoSEQ multiplex PCR; TCRdb keeps in-frame clones, though not all of them. Seen here are about 52,000 clones, around 92% observed once, and the top ten hold 7% to 9%. Sequenced sample: peripheral blood. These receptors were collected from a man older than 75 with active or convalescent COVID-19.

This clone was recorded a few times. The rearrangement links TRBV30 to TRBJ1-5, with 7 bases lining up with TRBD1. V was pared by 7 bases and J by 4 bases, with 4 bases of the junction left unmatched. This CDR3 is built from 12 residues. CDR1 GTSNPN and CDR2 SVGIG come from the germline V gene (reference sequence). CDR3 nucleotide sequence: TGTGCCTCCAGGGGGGAAAATCAGCCCCAGCATTTT. This codes for CASRGENQPQHF.

The J gene is TRBJ2-1, the V gene TRBV27; 7 nucleotides match TRBD2. The CDR3 runs to 15 residues. Germline CDR1 reads MNHEY; CDR2 reads SMNVEV (reference sequence). V shed 6 bases, J shed 5 bases, and the junction held 10 bases outside the gene matches. CDR3 region: CASRFHGLGNNEQFF. CDR3 DNA sequence: TGTGCCAGCAGATTCCACGGACTAGGAAACAATGAGCAGTTCTTC.

The chain uses TRBV23-1 and TRBJ1-5; D is unresolved. TRBV23-1 is annotated as an ORF whose role is uncertain. This CDR3 region has 15 residues. The V and J ends lost 4 bases and 0 bases respectively, with 10 bases between them. The CDR3 protein is CASSRRTVSNQPQHF. CDR3 in DNA: TGCGCCAGCAGTCGCCGAACAGTTAGCAATCAGCCCCAGCATTTT.

The V and J genes are TRBV10-1 and TRBJ2-3; 7 bases line up with TRBD2. The V and J ends lost 4 bases and 6 bases, in that order; junction bases with no gene match: 4. Germline V gene lookup returns CDR1 WNHNN and CDR2 SYGVQD (reference sequence). CDR3 size: 13 residues. The CDR3 nucleotides are TGCGCCAGCAGTGGGACTAGGCGGGATACGCAGTATTTT. Amino acids: CASSGTRRDTQYF.

The sample holds one count of this clone. CDR3: CASSLPLANSPLHF. CDR3 nucleotide sequence: TGTGCCAGCAGCTTACCCCTAGCTAATTCACCCCTCCACTTT. V is TRBV7-2 and J is TRBJ1-6; D not certain. V lost 2 bases, J lost 6 bases, and 8 bases lay in between. The germline gives CDR1 SGHTA, CDR2 FQGNSA. The CDR3 contains 14 residues.

The rearrangement uses TRBV2 and TRBJ2-3, with TRBD2 identical over 7 bases. CDR3 size: 13 residues. CDR1 and CDR2 from the germline V gene are SNHLY and FYNNEI. After removal of 11 bases from V and 3 bases from J, the junction contained 8 bases not matched to a gene. The CDR3 bases are TGTGCCTCCGCGGGGGTTCGTACAGATACGCAGTATTTT. It codes for CASAGVRTDTQYF.

V usage is TRBV14 and J usage is TRBJ1-2; maybe TRBD1 (5 bases). This CDR3 region has 15 residues. The V end lost 1 base, the J end lost 5 bases, and 14 bases lay between the germline ends. CDR1 and CDR2 from the germline V gene are SGHDN and FVKESK. DNA for the CDR3: TGTGCCAGCAGCCAAGTCGCAGGGTTAAAGTATGGCTACACCTTC. Protein product: CASSQVAGLKYGYTF.

V is TRBV7-2 and J is TRBJ2-7, with TRBD1 as a possible D gene (6 bases). This CDR3 is 14 amino acids long. Germline values: CDR1 SGHTA, CDR2 FQGNSA. The V and J ends lost 1 base and 4 bases respectively, with 11 bases between them. The CDR3: CASSLGTASYEQYF. In DNA form, the CDR3 reads TGTGCCAGCAGCTTAGGGACAGCTTCTTACGAGCAGTACTTC.

The chain is built from TRBV4-2 and TRBJ1-3, with a weak D call TRBD1 (6 bases). Germline V CDR1 and CDR2: LGHNA, YNFKEQ. V was pared by 1 base and J by 3 bases, with 7 bases between. The CDR3 covers 14 residues. CDR3 DNA: TGTGCCAGCAGCCAAGGGGACAATGGAAACACCATATATTTT. The encoded protein is CASSQGDNGNTIYF.

This chain joins TRBV7-3 and TRBJ1-1; TRBD1 is a possible D gene (6 bases). CDR1 is SGHTA and CDR2 is FQGTGA in the germline V gene. The CDR3 spans 13 residues. Deletions cut 5 bases from V and 4 bases from J, with 11 bases between. CDR3 in DNA: TGTGCCAGCAGCCTAGCGGGGGCCACTGAAGCTTTCTTT. This codes for CASSLAGATEAFF.

J is TRBJ2-3 and V is TRBV5-1, with 7 bases aligning to TRBD2. CDR3 length: 16 residues. Germline lookup yields CDR1 SGHRS and CDR2 YFSETQ. Germline trimming cut 4 bases from V and 7 bases from J; bases unmatched to any gene: 15. CDR3 region: CASSVPDWASGNTQYF. The CDR3 region has the DNA TGCGCCAGCAGCGTACCGGACTGGGCTAGCGGTAATACGCAGTATTTT.

J is TRBJ2-6 and V is TRBV9, with 7 bases that match TRBD2. J gave up 2 bases and V 4 bases, and 9 bases lay outside the gene matches. The CDR3 consists of 17 residues. The germline V gene has CDR1 SGDLS and CDR2 YYNGEE. Written as DNA, the CDR3 is TGTGCCAGCAGCCGGGGGGTCCCCAAGCCTGGGGCCAACGTCCTGACTTTC. This translates into CASSRGVPKPGANVLTF.

This chain connects TRBV28 to TRBJ2-7; the match to TRBD1 covers 9 bases. The CDR3 is 17 amino acids. V trimming: 4 bases; J trimming: 1 base; junction bases outside the gene matches: 11. Germline V gene sequence: CDR1 MDHEN, CDR2 SYDVKM. The CDR3: CASSSGDRVIGSYEQYF. In nucleotides, the CDR3 is TGTGCCAGCAGTTCCGGGGACAGGGTTATAGGATCCTACGAGCAGTACTTC.

The chain employs TRBV28 and TRBJ2-7; the D gene is possibly TRBD1 (6 bases). Germline CDR1 reads MDHEN; CDR2 reads SYDVKM. V lost 3 bases to trimming and J lost 3 bases, with 12 bases between them. The CDR3 sequence is 14 residues long. In DNA form, the CDR3 reads TGTGCCAGCAGTTTTGGACAGAAAGTCTACGAGCAGTACTTC. Translating it yields CASSFGQKVYEQYF.

This rearrangement joins TRBV24-1 to TRBJ1-5, with 7 bases identical to TRBD1. Trimming at V came to 4 bases and at J to 3 bases, leaving 8 bases not matched to a gene. The germline CDR1 and CDR2 sequences are KGHDR and SFDVKD. This CDR3 is 16 amino acids long. The CDR3 reads CATSEARGQNNQPQHF. CDR3 in DNA: TGTGCCACCAGTGAAGCCCGGGGACAGAACAATCAGCCCCAGCATTTT.

The V and J genes are TRBV29-1 and TRBJ1-2; D perhaps matches TRBD1 (5 bases). Germline CDR1 is SQVTM and CDR2 is ANQGSEA. The ends were cut back, 4 bases at V and 6 bases at J, with 6 bases in the middle. The CDR3 is made up of 10 amino acids. The CDR3 spells CSVGGHGYTF. CDR3 coding DNA: TGCAGCGTTGGGGGCCATGGCTACACCTTC.

The V gene is TRBV4-3, the J gene TRBJ2-1; 13 bases are shared with TRBD2. The CDR3 has 16 residues. CDR1 is LGHNA, CDR2 YSLEER, per germline. With 3 bases clipped from V and 7 bases from J, the junction kept 6 bases outside the gene matches. Here the CDR3 reads CASSQTLAGGRNEQFF. In DNA, the CDR3 is TGCGCCAGCAGCCAGACACTAGCGGGGGGGCGTAATGAGCAGTTCTTC.

The CDR3 protein is CAWSPGQGYYTEAFF. The CDR3 nucleotides read TGTGCCTGGTCACCGGGACAGGGCTATTACACTGAAGCTTTCTTT. The genes are TRBV30 and TRBJ1-1; 9 bases agree with TRBD1. This CDR3 is built from 15 residues. CDR1 and CDR2 from the germline V gene are GTSNPN and SVGIG (reference sequence). V trimming: 5 bases; J trimming: 3 bases; junction bases outside the gene matches: 10.

The V call is TRBV7-5, the J call TRBJ1-5; no DNA check was done on the table's D call, TRBD1. TRBV7-5 is termed a pseudogene. The CDR3 consists of 15 residues. The DNA for the CDR3 is TGTGTCAGAAGGTATTACCGACAGGGTCATCAGCCCCAGCATTTT. Protein sequence: CVRRYYRQGHQPQHF.

As DNA, the CDR3 is TGTGCCAGCAGAAGGGGTAGCACAGATACGCAGTATTTT. Protein sequence: CASRRGSTDTQYF. The chain carries TRBV5-8 and TRBJ2-3; D is possibly TRBD1 (5 bases). CDR3 length: 13 amino acids. CDR1 is SGHTS and CDR2 is YDEGEE in the germline V gene. V lost 5 bases and J 0 bases, leaving 7 bases between the germline ends.

Only one count was recorded for this clone. The rearrangement links TRBV20-1 to TRBJ2-5; D is uncertain. The CDR3 length is 12 residues. Germline CDR1 DFQATT, CDR2 SNEGSKA (reference sequence). The V end was cut by 3 bases, the J end by 2 bases, with 7 bases between. CDR3 sequence reads: CSASFKQETQYF. The CDR3 nucleotides read TGCAGTGCTAGTTTTAAACAAGAGACCCAGTACTTC.

The rearrangement joins TRBV28 to TRBJ2-2; 8 nucleotides match TRBD1. V trimming: 5 bases; J trimming: 6 bases; junction bases outside the gene matches: 14. Germline V gene data show CDR1 as MDHEN and CDR2 as SYDVKM. There are 17 residues in the CDR3. The CDR3 reads CASSPPRWTGSPGELFF. CDR3 DNA: TGTGCCAGCAGTCCCCCGAGATGGACAGGGTCGCCCGGGGAGCTGTTTTTT.

The V gene is TRBV23-1, the J gene TRBJ1-3, with D maybe TRBD1 (5 bases). TRBV23-1 has ORF status, its function being uncertain. V gave up 3 bases and J gave up 0 bases, with 15 bases separating them. The CDR3 consists of 17 residues. In nucleotides, the CDR3 is TGCGCCAGCAGTCACCAGATGGGGGGAGACTCTGGAAACACCATATATTTT. Amino acids: CASSHQMGGDSGNTIYF.